Given below is one T cell receptor beta chain in context. Its specificity is not known. J lost 3 bases, V lost 5 bases, and 9 bases had no gene match. The CDR3 length is 16 residues. Germline loops: CDR1 SNHLY, CDR2 FYNNEI. The sample comes from a study of T cell responses to AZD1222 COVID-19 vaccine. General study points: With two AZD1222 doses given, Spike-specific TCR breadth and depth both rose. Baseline antibody screening turned up just a handful of seropositive AZD1222 recipients.

Assay used: immunoSEQ multiplex PCR; TCRdb lists only in-frame clones, some missing. The repertoire holds about 120,000 clones, with roughly 92% as singletons. The sequence derives from an adult who received the AZD1222 COVID-19 vaccine. The rearrangement joins TRBV2 to TRBJ1-2, with 10 bases aligning to TRBD1. Material: peripheral blood, obtained 28 days after the second AZD1222 dose. The CDR3 loop reads CASSKRQGAGDYGYTF. The DNA of the CDR3 is TGTGCCAGCAGTAAAAGACAGGGGGCTGGGGACTATGGCTACACCTTC.